Shown below are 8 T cell receptor beta chains from a single sample sequenced in a study of T cells in Graves' hyperthyroidism and ophthalmopathy. TCR beta CDR3 regions were amplified from RNA. The primer set for the first-round RT-PCR of the TCR CDR3 was HTBI. TCRdb re-analysed the multiplex PCR reads in MiXCR, keeping a single row per CDR3 protein. This table has about 690,000 distinct CDR3 sequences, around 15% appearing once. The material sequenced was blood. These receptors were taken from a man between 45 and 60 years old with Graves' hyperthyroidism.

In its sample, this clonotype was seen many times. The rearrangement joins TRBV2 to TRBJ1-1; D uncertain. CDR1 is SNHLY and CDR2 is FYNNEI in the germline V gene. V lost 7 bases to trimming and J lost 4 bases, with 19 bases between them. This CDR3 spans 15 amino acids. The CDR3 reads CASIVARGPGTEAFF. The CDR3 DNA reads TGTGCCAGCATCGTCGCACGTGGTCCGGGCACTGAAGCTTTCTTT.

The rearrangement links TRBV6-2 or TRBV6-3 to TRBJ2-1, with unresolved D. V lost 0 bases, J lost 6 bases, and 6 bases lay in between. Germline loops: CDR1 MNHEY, CDR2 SVGEGT. CDR3 length: 13 amino acids. DNA for the CDR3: TGTGCCAGCAGTTACTCTGTAGCCAATGAGCAGTTCTTC. The encoded protein is CASSYSVANEQFF.

The V call is TRBV6-2 or TRBV6-3, the J call TRBJ1-1; weak D call: TRBD1 (5 bases). V was trimmed by 2 bases and J by 5 bases, leaving 12 bases between them. From germline, CDR1 is MNHEY and CDR2 SVGEGT. CDR3 length: 14 residues. CDR3 loop: CASSYAGGMTEAFF. The CDR3 region has the DNA TGTGCCAGCAGTTACGCTGGGGGTATGACTGAAGCTTTCTTT.

This clonotype was found many times. The chain employs TRBV2 and TRBJ1-2; TRBD1 matches 10 bases. This CDR3 spans 15 amino acids. Germline lookup yields CDR1 SNHLY and CDR2 FYNNEI. The trim removed 5 bases at V and 4 bases at J, leaving 7 bases unmatched. CDR3 residues: CASSPDRGRSYGYTF. The CDR3 DNA reads TGTGCCAGCAGTCCAGACAGGGGGCGCAGCTATGGCTACACCTTC.

The table lists this clonotype with a few counts. Being one base from a much bigger clone, this may be a read error. The J gene is TRBJ2-1, the V gene TRBV11-2, with D perhaps assigned TRBD1 or TRBD2 (6 bases each). CDR3 size: 15 residues. From germline, CDR1 is SGHAT and CDR2 FQNNGV. V shed 5 bases and J shed 9 bases, with 20 bases lying between them. CDR3 region: CASSQGGFSGSEQFF. The CDR3 nucleotides read TGTGCCAGCAGCCAAGGGGGGTTCTCGGGCAGTGAGCAGTTCTTC.

This clonotype was counted many times. V is TRBV7-9 and J is TRBJ1-2; 7 positions agree with TRBD1. The germline V gene has CDR1 SEHNR and CDR2 FQNEAQ (reference sequence). Trimming removed 4 bases from V and 4 bases from J; junction bases left unmatched: 9. CDR3 length equals 15 residues. The CDR3 nucleotides read TGTGCCAGCAGCTCCAGCCAAACAGGGGCCTATGGCTACACCTTC. Translated: CASSSSQTGAYGYTF.

This clonotype has a handful of counts. It may be a read error: a sequence one base away is much more abundant. V gene TRBV6-5 combines with J gene TRBJ2-5, with 11 bases lining up with TRBD1. J gave up 4 bases and V 2 bases, and 3 bases lay outside the gene matches. Germline V lookup: CDR1 MNHEY, CDR2 SVGAGI. The CDR3 consists of 15 residues. CDR3 region: CASSYLGQGGETQYF. CDR3 DNA: TGTGCCAGCAGTTACCTGGGACAGGGGGGAGAGACCCAGTACTTC.

Details on this clonotype: Compared with germline, one end of the junction differs, possibly owing to a read error. This chain uses TRBV4-2 with TRBJ2-7, with D perhaps given as TRBD1 or TRBD2 (5 bases each). This CDR3 contains 16 residues. Germline CDR1 is LGHNA and CDR2 is YNFKEQ. The CDR3 DNA sequence: TGTGCCAGCAGCCAAGATTACGGGGCAAGCTCCCACGAGCAGTACTTC. Its translation: CASSQDYGASSHEQYF.